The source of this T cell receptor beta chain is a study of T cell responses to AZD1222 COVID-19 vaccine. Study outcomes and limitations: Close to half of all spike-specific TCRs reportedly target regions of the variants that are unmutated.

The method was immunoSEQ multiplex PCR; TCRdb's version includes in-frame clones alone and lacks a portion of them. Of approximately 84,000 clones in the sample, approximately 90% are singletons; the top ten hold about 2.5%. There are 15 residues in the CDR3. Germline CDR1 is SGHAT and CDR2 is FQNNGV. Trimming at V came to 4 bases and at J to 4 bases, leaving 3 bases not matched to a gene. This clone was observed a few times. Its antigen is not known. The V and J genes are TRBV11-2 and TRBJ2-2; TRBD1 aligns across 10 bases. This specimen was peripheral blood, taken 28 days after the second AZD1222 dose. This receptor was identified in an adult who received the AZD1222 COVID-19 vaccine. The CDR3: CASSWDRGVTGELFF. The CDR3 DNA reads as TGTGCCAGCAGCTGGGACAGGGGTGTCACCGGGGAGCTGTTTTTT.